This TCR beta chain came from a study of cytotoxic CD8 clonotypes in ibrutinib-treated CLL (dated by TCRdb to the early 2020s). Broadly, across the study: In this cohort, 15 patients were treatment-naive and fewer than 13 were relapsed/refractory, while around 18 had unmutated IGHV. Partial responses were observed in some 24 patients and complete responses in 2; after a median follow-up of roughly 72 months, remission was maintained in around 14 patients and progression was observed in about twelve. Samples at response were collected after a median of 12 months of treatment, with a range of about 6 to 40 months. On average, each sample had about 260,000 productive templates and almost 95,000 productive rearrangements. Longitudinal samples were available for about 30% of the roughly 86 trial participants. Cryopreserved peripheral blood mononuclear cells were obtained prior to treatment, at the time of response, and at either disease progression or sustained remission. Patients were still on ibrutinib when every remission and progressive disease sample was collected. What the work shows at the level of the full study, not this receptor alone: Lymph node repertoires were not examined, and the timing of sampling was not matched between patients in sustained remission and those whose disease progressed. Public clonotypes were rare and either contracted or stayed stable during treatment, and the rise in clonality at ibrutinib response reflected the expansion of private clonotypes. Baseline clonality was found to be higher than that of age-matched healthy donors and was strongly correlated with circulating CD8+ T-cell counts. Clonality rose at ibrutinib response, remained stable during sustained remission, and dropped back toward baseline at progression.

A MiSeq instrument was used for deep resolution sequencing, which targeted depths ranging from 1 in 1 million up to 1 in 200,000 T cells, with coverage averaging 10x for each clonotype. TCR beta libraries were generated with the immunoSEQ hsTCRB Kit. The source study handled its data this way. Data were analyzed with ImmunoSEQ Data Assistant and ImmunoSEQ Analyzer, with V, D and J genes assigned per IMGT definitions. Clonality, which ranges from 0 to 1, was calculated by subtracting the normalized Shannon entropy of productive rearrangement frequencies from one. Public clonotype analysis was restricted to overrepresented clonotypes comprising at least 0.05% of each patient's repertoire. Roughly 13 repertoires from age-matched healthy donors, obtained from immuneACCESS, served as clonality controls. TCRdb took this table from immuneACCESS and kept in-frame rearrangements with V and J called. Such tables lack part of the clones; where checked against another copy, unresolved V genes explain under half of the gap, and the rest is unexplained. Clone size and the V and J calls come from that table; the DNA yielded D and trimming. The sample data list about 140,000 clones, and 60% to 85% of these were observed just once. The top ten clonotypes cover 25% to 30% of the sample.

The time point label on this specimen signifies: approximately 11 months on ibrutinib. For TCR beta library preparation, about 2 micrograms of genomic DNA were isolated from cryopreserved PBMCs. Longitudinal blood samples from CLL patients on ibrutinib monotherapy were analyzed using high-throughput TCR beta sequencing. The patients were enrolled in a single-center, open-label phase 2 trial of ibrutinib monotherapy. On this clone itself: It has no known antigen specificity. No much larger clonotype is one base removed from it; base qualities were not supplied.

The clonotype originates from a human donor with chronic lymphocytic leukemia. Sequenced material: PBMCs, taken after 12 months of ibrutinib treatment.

In nucleotides, the sequence is TGTGCCAGCAGCCAAGATACAGTCGCAAACACCATATATTTT. Translated, it reads CASSQDTVANTIYF. The rearrangement combines TRBV4-2 with TRBJ1-3; the D gene assignment is ambiguous. CDR1 is given as LGHNA and CDR2 as YNFKEQ, both from the germline V gene. The CDR3 covers 14 residues, taking in both the cysteine and the phenylalanine. CDR3 DNA is the only sequence kept; it has 42 bases, read in frame from the first base. V was cut back by 0 bases and J by 6 bases, leaving a gap of 9 bases between them.